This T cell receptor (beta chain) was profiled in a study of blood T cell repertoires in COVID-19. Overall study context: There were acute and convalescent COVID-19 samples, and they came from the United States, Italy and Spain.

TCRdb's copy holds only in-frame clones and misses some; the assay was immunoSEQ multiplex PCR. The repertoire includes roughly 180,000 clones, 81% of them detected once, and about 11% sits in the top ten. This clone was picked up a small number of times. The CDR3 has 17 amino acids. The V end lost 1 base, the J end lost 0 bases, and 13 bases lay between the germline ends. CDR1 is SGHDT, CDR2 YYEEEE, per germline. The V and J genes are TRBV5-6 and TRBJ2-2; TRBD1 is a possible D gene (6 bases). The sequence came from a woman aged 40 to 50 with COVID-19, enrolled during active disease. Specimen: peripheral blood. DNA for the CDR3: TGTGCCAGCAGCTTGCGTCGACAGGAAGCGAACACCGGGGAGCTGTTTTTT. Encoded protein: CASSLRRQEANTGELFF.